This T cell receptor beta chain derives from a study of blood T cells in healthy people across ages. A second PCR of about 6 to 11 cycles used a sample-barcoded 5' primer and a J-beta primer mix. A template-switch adaptor with 12 random nucleotides tagged each cDNA molecule. Using its own MiXCR run on the 5' RACE reads, TCRdb lists one record per CDR3 protein. Here the sample spans some 700,000 distinct CDR3 sequences, about 24% being singletons. The sample comprised blood. The source is a man in his 70s in good health.

The DNA for the CDR3 is TGTGCCTTCTCACCACAGGGGGGTGCACGGGATGAGCAGTTCTTC. Protein product: CAFSPQGGARDEQFF. The V call is TRBV18, the J call TRBJ2-1; 8 positions agree with TRBD1. The CDR3 is 15 amino acids. V was clipped by 11 bases and J by 8 bases; unmatched bases: 17. Germline loops: CDR1 KGHSH, CDR2 LQKENI.